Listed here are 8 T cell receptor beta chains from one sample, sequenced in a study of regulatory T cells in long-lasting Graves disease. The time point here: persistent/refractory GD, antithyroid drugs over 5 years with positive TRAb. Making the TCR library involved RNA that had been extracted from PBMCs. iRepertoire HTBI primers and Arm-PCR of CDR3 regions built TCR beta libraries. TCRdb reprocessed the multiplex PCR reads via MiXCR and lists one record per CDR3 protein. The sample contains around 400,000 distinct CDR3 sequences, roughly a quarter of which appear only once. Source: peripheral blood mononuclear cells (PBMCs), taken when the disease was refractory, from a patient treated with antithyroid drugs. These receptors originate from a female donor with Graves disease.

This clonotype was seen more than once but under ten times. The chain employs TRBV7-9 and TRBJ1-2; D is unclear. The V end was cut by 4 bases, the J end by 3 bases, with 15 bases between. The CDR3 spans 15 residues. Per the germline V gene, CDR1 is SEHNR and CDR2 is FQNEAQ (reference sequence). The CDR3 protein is CASSSFGGHDYGYTF. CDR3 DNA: TGTGCCAGCAGCTCTTTCGGCGGGCACGACTATGGCTACACCTTC.

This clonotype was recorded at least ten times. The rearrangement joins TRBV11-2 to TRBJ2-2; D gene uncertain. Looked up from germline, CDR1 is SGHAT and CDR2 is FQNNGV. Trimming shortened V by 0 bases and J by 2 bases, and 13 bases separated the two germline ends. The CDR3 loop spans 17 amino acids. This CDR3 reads CASSLEWSNQNTGELFF. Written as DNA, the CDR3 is TGTGCCAGCAGCTTAGAGTGGTCTAACCAAAACACCGGGGAGCTGTTTTTT.

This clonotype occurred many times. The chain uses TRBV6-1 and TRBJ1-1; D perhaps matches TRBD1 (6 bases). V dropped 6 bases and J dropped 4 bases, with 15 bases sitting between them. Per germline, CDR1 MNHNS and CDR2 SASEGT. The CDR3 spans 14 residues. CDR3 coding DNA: TGTGCCAGCAGCCCCACGGGGGCTCTCACTGAAGCTTTCTTT. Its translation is CASSPTGALTEAFF.

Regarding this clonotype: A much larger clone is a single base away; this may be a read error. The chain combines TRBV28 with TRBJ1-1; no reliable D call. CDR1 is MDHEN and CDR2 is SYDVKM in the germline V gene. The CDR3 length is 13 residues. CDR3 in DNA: TGTGCCAGCAACCCTAGGCTGAACACTGAAGCTATCTTT. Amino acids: CASNPRLNTEAIF.

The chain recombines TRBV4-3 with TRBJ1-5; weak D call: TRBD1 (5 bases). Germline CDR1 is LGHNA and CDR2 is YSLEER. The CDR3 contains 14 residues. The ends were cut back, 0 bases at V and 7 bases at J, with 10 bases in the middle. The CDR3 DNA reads TGCGCCAGCAGCCAAGATCAGGGTGACCAGCCCCAGCATTTT. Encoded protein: CASSQDQGDQPQHF.

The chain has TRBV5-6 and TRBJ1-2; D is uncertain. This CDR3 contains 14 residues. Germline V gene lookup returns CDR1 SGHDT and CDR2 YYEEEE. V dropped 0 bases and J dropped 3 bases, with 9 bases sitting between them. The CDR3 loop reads CASSLVGRDYGYTF. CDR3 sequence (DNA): TGTGCCAGCAGCTTGGTAGGCAGAGACTATGGCTACACCTTC.

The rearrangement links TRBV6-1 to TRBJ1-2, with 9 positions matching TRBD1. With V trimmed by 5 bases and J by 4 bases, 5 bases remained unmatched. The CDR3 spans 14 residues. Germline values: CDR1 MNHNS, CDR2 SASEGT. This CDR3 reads CASSPLGQGYGYTF. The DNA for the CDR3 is TGTGCCAGCAGTCCCCTGGGACAGGGCTATGGCTACACCTTC.

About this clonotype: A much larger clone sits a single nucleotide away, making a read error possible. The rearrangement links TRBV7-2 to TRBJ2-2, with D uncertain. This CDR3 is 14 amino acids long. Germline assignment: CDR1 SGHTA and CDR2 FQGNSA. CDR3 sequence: CANSPSTFAGELFF. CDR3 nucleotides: TGTGCCAACAGCCCTTCGACTTTCGCCGGGGAGCTGTTTTTT.